What follows are 32 T cell receptor beta chains derived from one specimen sequenced in a study of T cell repertoires in cytomegalovirus infection. TCRdb ran MiXCR on the reads and lists one entry per CDR3 protein. Of 500,000 to 600,000 distinct CDR3 sequences in the sample, more than 15% were seen once. The sample taken for sequencing was CD8+ T cells from PBMCs. The origin of the receptors is a human donor in good health (CMV status not recorded). Some clones in this sample may be carry-over from other donors' samples.

This clonotype was counted between two and nine times. The rearrangement links TRBV7-9 to TRBJ1-2; D is uncertain. The V end lost 7 bases, the J end lost 4 bases, and 19 bases lay between the germline ends. Germline V gene data show CDR1 as SEHNR and CDR2 as FQNEAQ (reference sequence). This CDR3 region has 15 residues. CDR3 sequence: CASTVPQARSYGYTF. CDR3 sequence (DNA): TGTGCCAGCACCGTACCCCAGGCCCGGAGCTATGGCTACACCTTC.

This clonotype was recorded many times. The rearrangement links TRBV12-3 or TRBV12-4 to TRBJ2-7; no reliable D call. The V end lost 3 bases, the J end lost 5 bases, and 5 bases lay between the germline ends. The CDR3 totals 11 residues. Here the CDR3 DNA reads TGTGCCAGCAGTTTGACCAACGAGCAGTACTTC. Translated: CASSLTNEQYF.

The chain combines TRBV28 with TRBJ2-3; unclear D gene. V was shortened by 3 bases and J by 2 bases, with 9 bases between the two germline ends. This CDR3 is 14 amino acids long. The germline V gene encodes CDR1 MDHEN and CDR2 SYDVKM. This chain's CDR3 is CASSFSLNTDTQYF. CDR3 nucleotides: TGTGCCAGCAGTTTTTCACTAAACACAGATACGCAGTATTTT.

CDR3 loop: CASSLGAAGGRETQYF. Written as DNA, the CDR3 is TGTGCCAGCAGTTTAGGGGCAGCGGGGGGGCGGGAGACCCAGTACTTC. The chain has TRBV28 and TRBJ2-5, with 10 positions matching TRBD2. Germline values: CDR1 MDHEN, CDR2 SYDVKM. The CDR3 sequence is 16 residues long. The J segment lost 5 bases and the V segment lost 2 bases, leaving 8 bases of the junction unmatched.

This clonotype was seen repeatedly, ten times or more. The V and J genes are TRBV27 and TRBJ2-4; D may match TRBD1 or TRBD2 (5 bases each). Germline lookup yields CDR1 MNHEY and CDR2 SMNVEV (reference sequence). Trimming took off 8 bases at V and 3 bases at J, with 20 bases between the two ends. The length of the CDR3 is 16 residues. The CDR3 sequence is CASSYGIPGGKNIQYF. DNA for the CDR3: TGTGCCAGCTCCTACGGGATCCCTGGGGGCAAAAACATTCAGTACTTC.

This clonotype was counted ten times or more. The chain has TRBV7-9 and TRBJ1-4; no firm D call. This CDR3 comprises 15 residues. CDR1 is SEHNR and CDR2 is FQNEAQ in the germline V gene (reference sequence). V gave up 5 bases and J gave up 5 bases, with 15 bases separating them. The CDR3 here is CASSRLGDPNEKLFF. The CDR3 nucleotides read TGTGCCAGCAGCCGTCTCGGGGATCCCAATGAAAAACTGTTTTTT. The full variable domain, in which reference TRBV7-9 and TRBJ1-4 provide the parts outside the CDR3, is DTGVSQNPRHKITKRGQNVTFRCDPISEHNRLYWYRQTLGQGPEFLTYFQNEAQLEKSRLLSDRFSAERPKGSFSTLEIQRTEQGDSAMYLCASSRLGDPNEKLFFGSGTQLSVL.

The rearrangement uses TRBV28 and TRBJ1-1; maybe TRBD1 (6 bases). The V end lost 2 bases, the J end lost 4 bases, and 11 bases lay between the germline ends. Germline V gene lookup returns CDR1 MDHEN and CDR2 SYDVKM. The length of the CDR3 is 14 residues. DNA of the CDR3: TGTGCCAGCAGTTTAAGGGGGTCGGTCACTGAAGCTTTCTTT. Protein product: CASSLRGSVTEAFF.

The chain employs TRBV15 and TRBJ2-7, with a weak D call TRBD2 (5 bases). In germline, CDR1 is LNHNV, CDR2 YYDKDF (reference sequence). V was trimmed by 0 bases and J by 2 bases, leaving 8 bases between them. The CDR3 has 14 amino acids. CDR3 sequence (DNA): TGTGCCACCAGCAGAGATGAGGGAGCCTACGAGCAGTACTTC. Its protein is CATSRDEGAYEQYF.

This clonotype was found a few times. The V gene is TRBV4-1, the J gene TRBJ1-1; D is uncertain. V gave up 4 bases and J gave up 0 bases, with 12 bases separating them. The CDR3 loop spans 15 amino acids. Germline V CDR1 and CDR2: MGHRA, YSYEKL. CDR3 nucleotide sequence: TGCGCCAGCAGCCTCCCCCGGGCAATGAACACTGAAGCTTTCTTT. Its protein is CASSLPRAMNTEAFF.

This clonotype was counted many times. Written as DNA, the CDR3 is TGTGCCAGCAGCTCAGCGGACGGGAGCTCCTACGAGCAGTACTTC. Translating it yields CASSSADGSSYEQYF. This chain connects TRBV7-9 to TRBJ2-7, with a tentative D call TRBD2 (6 bases). The CDR3 has 15 amino acids. The germline CDR1 and CDR2 sequences are SEHNR and FQNEAQ (reference sequence). V was trimmed by 4 bases and J by 0 bases, leaving 13 bases between them.

On this clonotype: This is likely a read error, given that the CDR3 carries no conserved phenylalanine or tryptophan at its end. The CDR3 nucleotides are TGTGCCAGAAGCTTAAACTCTCGGGCAGGGAGAGGGGCGGAAGCTTTCTGT. This sequence encodes CARSLNSRAGRGAEAFC. The genes are TRBV11-2 and TRBJ1-1; D possibly corresponds to TRBD1 (5 bases). Germline CDR1 and CDR2: SGHAT and FQNNGV. This CDR3 has 17 residues.

This clonotype was detected ten times or more. The CDR3 nucleotides are TGTGCCAGCAGAAAAGGAGCGGTCTACGAGCAGTACTTC. It specifies CASRKGAVYEQYF. The rearrangement uses TRBV28 and TRBJ2-7, with D perhaps TRBD2 (5 bases). The CDR3 runs 13 residues. Trimming removed 6 bases from V and 3 bases from J, with 12 bases in between. CDR1 MDHEN and CDR2 SYDVKM come from the germline V gene.

In its sample, this clonotype was seen a few times. The chain joins TRBV20-1 to TRBJ2-1; TRBD2 matches 11 bases. CDR3 size: 14 residues. V was clipped by 4 bases and J by 4 bases; unmatched bases: 3. Germline CDR1 DFQATT, CDR2 SNEGSKA (reference sequence). Here the CDR3 DNA reads TGCAGTGCTATGTTAGCGGGGGGGTACAATGAGCAGTTCTTC. Its translation is CSAMLAGGYNEQFF.

There are a few counts of this clonotype. The rearrangement uses TRBV5-1 and TRBJ2-2; the match to TRBD2 covers 11 bases. CDR1 and CDR2 (germline): SGHRS, YFSETQ. The junction had 12 bases not matched to a gene; V was cut back by 4 bases and J by 4 bases. This CDR3 spans 18 amino acids. The DNA for the CDR3 is TGCGCCAGCAGCCTGGCGTCTCCCGGGACTAGCGGCACCGGGGAGCTGTTTTTT. This encodes CASSLASPGTSGTGELFF.

This clonotype occurred many times. The chain uses TRBV7-2 and TRBJ1-6; D may be TRBD1 (5 bases). Trimming cost V 5 bases and J 0 bases, with 14 bases left between them. Germline-derived CDR1 and CDR2 are SGHTA and FQGNSA. CDR3 length: 17 residues. The CDR3 DNA sequence: TGTGCCAGCAGCCAGACAGTGTTTAGCTCCTATAATTCACCCCTCCACTTT. This gives the protein CASSQTVFSSYNSPLHF.

This clonotype was recorded many times. This chain uses TRBV7-9 with TRBJ2-5; TRBD2 might be the D (5 bases). CDR3 length: 13 amino acids. The V and J ends lost 1 base and 5 bases respectively, with 8 bases between them. Germline CDR1 is SEHNR and CDR2 is FQNEAQ (reference sequence). The CDR3 DNA reads TGTGCCAGCAGCTTAGTTAGCGCCGAGACCCAGTACTTC. Amino acid sequence: CASSLVSAETQYF.

V and J are TRBV19 and TRBJ1-3, with a possible D match to TRBD1 (6 bases). Trimming left V 6 bases short and J 1 base short, with 16 bases between. This CDR3 comprises 16 residues. Looked up from germline, CDR1 is LNHDA and CDR2 is SQIVND (reference sequence). DNA of the CDR3: TGTGCCAGTAGCACTACCACAGGGTTGTCTGGAAACACCATATATTTT. Translation: CASSTTTGLSGNTIYF.

At least ten counts were recorded for this clonotype. This chain links TRBV19 with TRBJ2-3; 7 nucleotides agree with TRBD2. This CDR3 contains 15 residues. Losses at the gene ends were 1 base for V and 2 bases for J; bases not matched to a gene: 3. Per the germline V gene, CDR1 is LNHDA and CDR2 is SQIVND (reference sequence). CDR3 amino acids: CASSIGLAVTDTQYF. CDR3 bases: TGTGCCAGTAGTATAGGACTAGCCGTCACAGATACGCAGTATTTT.

This clonotype was counted only a few times. The chain is built from TRBV29-1 and TRBJ2-1; D not resolved. Germline V gene lookup returns CDR1 SQVTM and CDR2 ANQGSEA. V was trimmed by 3 bases and J by 5 bases, leaving 14 bases between them. There are 14 residues in the CDR3. CDR3 DNA: TGCAGCGTTGAGCACACTCTACCCCACAATGAGCAGTTCTTC. It specifies CSVEHTLPHNEQFF.

This clonotype was recorded a few times. V and J are TRBV2 and TRBJ2-7; a possible D gene is TRBD1 (5 bases). CDR3 length: 14 amino acids. From germline, CDR1 is SNHLY and CDR2 FYNNEI. Trimming shortened V by 4 bases and J by 3 bases, and 13 bases separated the two germline ends. The CDR3 loop reads CASSVWAGNYEQYF. The CDR3 bases are TGTGCCAGCAGTGTATGGGCAGGGAACTACGAGCAGTACTTC.

V gene TRBV6-5 combines with J gene TRBJ1-6; no definite D call. The CDR3 is made up of 16 amino acids. Deletions cut 4 bases from V and 3 bases from J, with 13 bases between. Per germline, CDR1 MNHEY and CDR2 SVGAGI. The CDR3 region is CASSLGRNSYNSPLHF. CDR3 nucleotide sequence: TGTGCCAGCAGTTTGGGCAGAAACAGCTATAATTCACCCCTCCACTTT.

This clonotype was seen a handful of times. This CDR3 reads CSVGLYNEQFF. The CDR3 DNA reads TGCAGCGTGGGGCTATACAATGAGCAGTTCTTC. The chain has TRBV29-1 and TRBJ2-1; perhaps TRBD1 as D (5 bases). Trimming took 6 bases from V and 4 from J, leaving 7 bases between them. The CDR3 runs to 11 residues. The V gene's germline CDR1 is SQVTM and CDR2 ANQGSEA.

This clonotype appeared a few times. The chain links TRBV12-3 or TRBV12-4 to TRBJ1-1; D perhaps matches TRBD1 (5 bases). The CDR3 contains 15 residues. The V and J ends lost 4 bases and 1 base respectively, with 13 bases between them. Here the CDR3 reads CASSSSSGGNTEAFF. The CDR3, as DNA: TGTGCCAGCAGTTCCTCCTCGGGGGGGAACACTGAAGCTTTCTTT.

This clonotype was counted ten times or more. The chain recombines TRBV4-2 with TRBJ1-1, with D perhaps TRBD1 (5 bases). The ends were cut back, 0 bases at V and 5 bases at J, with 13 bases in the middle. Germline values: CDR1 LGHNA, CDR2 YNFKEQ. The CDR3 loop spans 15 amino acids. CDR3 bases: TGTGCCAGCAGCCAAGAAAAGGGCAGGGTAACTGAAGCTTTCTTT. Amino acids: CASSQEKGRVTEAFF.

This clonotype was seen only a few times. The CDR3 here is CAIRSSSDDLLFSGNTIYF. DNA of the CDR3: TGTGCCATCAGGAGTTCCTCCGATGATCTACTCTTCTCTGGAAACACCATATATTTT. J is TRBJ1-3 and V is TRBV10-3, with D unresolved. The CDR3 sequence is 19 residues long. Trimming took off 6 bases at V and 0 bases at J, with 24 bases between the two ends. CDR1 is ENHRY and CDR2 is SYGVKD in the germline V gene.

This clonotype was observed a handful of times. The V call is TRBV27, the J call TRBJ2-1, with 9 bases identical to TRBD2. The CDR3 sequence is 15 residues long. J lost 2 bases, V lost 6 bases, and 5 bases had no gene match. Germline CDR1 MNHEY, CDR2 SMNVEV (reference sequence). The CDR3 nucleotides are TGTGCCAGCAGGATAGGGACTAGCACCTACAATGAGCAGTTCTTC. Protein: CASRIGTSTYNEQFF.

This clonotype was observed a handful of times. The chain is built from TRBV3-1 and TRBJ2-7, with TRBD2 matching 7 bases. J gave up 0 bases and V 1 base, and 12 bases lay outside the gene matches. This CDR3 has 18 residues. Germline CDR1 and CDR2: LGHDT and YNNKEL (reference sequence). The CDR3: CASSQAAVGAGYSYEQYF. DNA for the CDR3: TGTGCCAGCAGCCAAGCGGCCGTCGGAGCGGGGTACTCCTACGAGCAGTACTTC.

At least ten counts were recorded for this clonotype. CDR3 nucleotides: TGTGCCAGCAGCACAGGAGCTGGGGGCAATTCACCCCTCCACTTT. This encodes CASSTGAGGNSPLHF. This chain connects TRBV7-2 to TRBJ1-6, with D maybe TRBD1 (6 bases). CDR1 SGHTA and CDR2 FQGNSA come from the germline V gene. V lost 5 bases to trimming and J lost 7 bases, with 15 bases between them. The CDR3 spans 15 residues.

The chain links TRBV7-9 to TRBJ1-2, with a weak D call TRBD1 (5 bases). The germline gives CDR1 SEHNR, CDR2 FQNEAQ (reference sequence). The CDR3 length is 15 residues. V lost 5 bases to trimming and J lost 4 bases, with 17 bases between them. Here the CDR3 reads CASSTDPRERYGYTF. The CDR3 region has the DNA TGTGCCAGCAGCACCGACCCCAGGGAGCGCTATGGCTACACCTTC.

The table lists this clonotype with a few counts. A single base separates this from a much larger clone, so it may be a read error. The V gene is TRBV28, the J gene TRBJ1-5; D possibly corresponds to TRBD1 (6 bases). Germline CDR1 reads MDHEN; CDR2 reads SYDVKM. Trimming left V 3 bases short and J 3 bases short, with 21 bases between. This CDR3 comprises 18 residues. CDR3 nucleotides: TGTGCCAGCAGTTTGTTTTACAGGGCCCTGGTGGACAATCAGCCCCAGCATTTT. Translated, it gives CASSLFYRALVDNQPQHF.

The table lists this clonotype with a few counts. The rearrangement uses TRBV5-6 and TRBJ2-1; a weak D match, TRBD1 (7 bases). The germline V gene has CDR1 SGHDT and CDR2 YYEEEE. CDR3 length: 12 residues. Trimming removed 3 bases from V and 15 bases from J, with 16 bases in between. This CDR3 reads CASSSGIQGGFF. CDR3 bases: TGTGCCAGCAGCTCCGGGATCCAGGGGGGGTTCTTC.

This clonotype was detected many times. The chain combines TRBV7-9 with TRBJ2-3; D remains ambiguous. V was clipped by 5 bases and J by 5 bases, with 14 bases between them. Germline CDR1 reads SEHNR; CDR2 reads FQNEAQ (reference sequence). This CDR3 is built from 14 residues. The CDR3 coding sequence is TGTGCCAGCAGCCTTAGTGGGGAAATAGATACGCAGTATTTT. Translation: CASSLSGEIDTQYF.